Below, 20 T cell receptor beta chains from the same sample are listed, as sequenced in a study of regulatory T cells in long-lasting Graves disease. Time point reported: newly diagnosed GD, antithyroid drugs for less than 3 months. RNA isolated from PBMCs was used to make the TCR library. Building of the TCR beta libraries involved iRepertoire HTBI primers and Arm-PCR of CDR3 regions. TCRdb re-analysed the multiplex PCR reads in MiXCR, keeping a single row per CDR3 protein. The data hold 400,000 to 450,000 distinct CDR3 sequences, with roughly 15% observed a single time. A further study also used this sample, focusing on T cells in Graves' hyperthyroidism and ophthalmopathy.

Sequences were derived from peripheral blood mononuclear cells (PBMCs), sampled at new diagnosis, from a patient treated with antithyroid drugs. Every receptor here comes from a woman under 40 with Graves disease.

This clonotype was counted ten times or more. CDR3: CASSPTGDNGYTF. The CDR3 coding sequence is TGTGCCAGCTCGCCCACAGGGGACAATGGCTACACCTTC. This sequence joins TRBV18 and TRBJ1-2; 7 nucleotides agree with TRBD1. Germline trimming cut 6 bases from V and 6 bases from J; bases unmatched to any gene: 7. CDR1 KGHSH and CDR2 LQKENI come from the germline V gene. The length of the CDR3 is 13 residues.

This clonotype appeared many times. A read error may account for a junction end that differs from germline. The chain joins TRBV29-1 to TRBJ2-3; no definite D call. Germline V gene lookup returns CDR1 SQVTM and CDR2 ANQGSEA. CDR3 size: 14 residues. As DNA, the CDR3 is TGCAGCGCTGAACCCGGTTTTTACACAGATACGCAGTATTTT. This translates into CSAEPGFYTDTQYF.

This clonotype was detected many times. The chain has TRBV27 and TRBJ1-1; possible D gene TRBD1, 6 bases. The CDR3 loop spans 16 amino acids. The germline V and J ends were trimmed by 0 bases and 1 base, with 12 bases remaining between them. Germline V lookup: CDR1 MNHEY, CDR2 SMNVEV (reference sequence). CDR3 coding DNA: TGTGCCAGCAGTTTATCGATACAGGGCCGGAACACTGAAGCTTTCTTT. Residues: CASSLSIQGRNTEAFF.

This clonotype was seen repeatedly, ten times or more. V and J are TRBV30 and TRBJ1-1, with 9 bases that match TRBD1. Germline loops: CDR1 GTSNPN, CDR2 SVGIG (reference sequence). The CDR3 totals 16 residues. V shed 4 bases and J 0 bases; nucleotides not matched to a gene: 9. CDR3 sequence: CAWTREQGALNTEAFF. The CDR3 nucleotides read TGTGCCTGGACCCGAGAACAGGGGGCGTTGAACACTGAAGCTTTCTTT.

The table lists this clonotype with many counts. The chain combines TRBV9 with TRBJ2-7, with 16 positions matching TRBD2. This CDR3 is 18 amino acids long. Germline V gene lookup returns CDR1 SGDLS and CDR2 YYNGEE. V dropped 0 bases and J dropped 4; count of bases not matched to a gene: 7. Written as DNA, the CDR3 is TGTGCCAGCAGCGTAGAGGGGACTAGCGGGAGGGCCGGGTACGAGCAGTACTTC. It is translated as CASSVEGTSGRAGYEQYF.

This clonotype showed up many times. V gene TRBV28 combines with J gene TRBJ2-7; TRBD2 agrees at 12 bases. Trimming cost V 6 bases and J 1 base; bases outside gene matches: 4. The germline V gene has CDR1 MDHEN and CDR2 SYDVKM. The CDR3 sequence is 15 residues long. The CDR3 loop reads CASSQLAGGSYEQYF. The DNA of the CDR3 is TGTGCCAGCAGCCAACTAGCGGGAGGTTCCTACGAGCAGTACTTC.

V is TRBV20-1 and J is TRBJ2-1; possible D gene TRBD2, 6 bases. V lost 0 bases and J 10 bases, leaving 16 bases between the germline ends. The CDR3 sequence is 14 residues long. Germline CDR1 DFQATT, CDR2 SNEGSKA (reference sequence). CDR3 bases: TGCAGTGCTAGAGAGGTTAGGAGGCGGGAAGAGCAGTTCTTC. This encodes CSAREVRRREEQFF.

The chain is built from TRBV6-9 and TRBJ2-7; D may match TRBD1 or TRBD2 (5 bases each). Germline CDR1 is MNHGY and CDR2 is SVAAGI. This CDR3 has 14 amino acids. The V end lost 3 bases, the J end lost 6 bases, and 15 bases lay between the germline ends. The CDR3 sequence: CASSYWDDGREQYF. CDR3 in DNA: TGTGCCAGCAGTTACTGGGACGACGGGCGCGAGCAGTACTTC.

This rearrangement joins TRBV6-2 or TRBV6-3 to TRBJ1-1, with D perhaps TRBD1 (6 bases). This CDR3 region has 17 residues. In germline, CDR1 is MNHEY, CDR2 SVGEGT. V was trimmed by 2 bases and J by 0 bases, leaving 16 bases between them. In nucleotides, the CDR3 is TGTGCCAGCAGTTACCGGCGGGGGCACGGAATGAACACTGAAGCTTTCTTT. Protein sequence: CASSYRRGHGMNTEAFF.

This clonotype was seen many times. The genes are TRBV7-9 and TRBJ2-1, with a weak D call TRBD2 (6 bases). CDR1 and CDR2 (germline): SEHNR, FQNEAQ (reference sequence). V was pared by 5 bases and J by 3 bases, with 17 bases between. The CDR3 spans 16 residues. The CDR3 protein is CASSEVRGFDYNEQFF. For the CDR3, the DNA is TGTGCCAGCAGCGAAGTCCGGGGGTTCGACTACAATGAGCAGTTCTTC.

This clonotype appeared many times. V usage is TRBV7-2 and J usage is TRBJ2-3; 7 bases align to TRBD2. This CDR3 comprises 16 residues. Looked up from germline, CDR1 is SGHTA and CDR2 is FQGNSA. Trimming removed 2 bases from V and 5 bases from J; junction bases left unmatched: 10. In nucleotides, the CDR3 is TGTGCCAGCAGCTTAAACGGGGCGGGAGTTAGAGATACGCAGTATTTT. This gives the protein CASSLNGAGVRDTQYF. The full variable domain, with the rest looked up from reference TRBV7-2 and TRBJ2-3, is GAGVSQSPSNKVTEKGKDVELRCDPISGHTALYWYRQSLGQGLEFLIYFQGNSAPDKSGLPSDRFSAERTGGSVSTLTIQRTQQEDSAVYLCASSLNGAGVRDTQYFGPGTRLTVL.

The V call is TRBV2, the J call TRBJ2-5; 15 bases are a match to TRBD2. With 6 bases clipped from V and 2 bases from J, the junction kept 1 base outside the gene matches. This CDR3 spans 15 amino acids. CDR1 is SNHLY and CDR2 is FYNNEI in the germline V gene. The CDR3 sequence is CASSGTSGRQETQYF. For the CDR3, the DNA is TGTGCCAGCAGCGGGACTAGCGGGAGGCAAGAGACCCAGTACTTC.

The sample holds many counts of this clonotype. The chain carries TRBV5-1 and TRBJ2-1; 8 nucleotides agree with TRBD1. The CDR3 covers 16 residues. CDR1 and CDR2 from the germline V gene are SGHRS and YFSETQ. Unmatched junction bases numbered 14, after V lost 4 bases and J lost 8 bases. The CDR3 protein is CASSAGTGLHGDEQFF. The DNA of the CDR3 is TGCGCCAGCAGCGCGGGGACAGGCCTCCACGGGGATGAGCAGTTCTTC. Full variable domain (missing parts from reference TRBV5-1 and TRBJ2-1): KAGVTQTPRYLIKTRGQQVTLSCSPISGHRSVSWYQQTPGQGLQFLFEYFSETQRNKGNFPGRFSGRQFSNSRSEMNVSTLELGDSALYLCASSAGTGLHGDEQFFGPGTRLTVL.

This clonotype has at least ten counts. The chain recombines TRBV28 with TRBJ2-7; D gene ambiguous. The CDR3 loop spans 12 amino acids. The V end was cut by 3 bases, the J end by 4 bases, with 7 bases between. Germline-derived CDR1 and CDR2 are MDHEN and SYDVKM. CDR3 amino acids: CASSFNIYEQYF. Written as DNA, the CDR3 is TGTGCCAGCAGTTTCAACATTTACGAGCAGTACTTC.

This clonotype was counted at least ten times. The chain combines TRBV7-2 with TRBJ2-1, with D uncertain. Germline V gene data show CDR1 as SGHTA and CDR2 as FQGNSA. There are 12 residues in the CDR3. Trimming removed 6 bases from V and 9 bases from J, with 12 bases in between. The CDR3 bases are TGTGCCAGCAGTTCGGGTACCGGTGAGCAGTTCTTC. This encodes CASSSGTGEQFF.

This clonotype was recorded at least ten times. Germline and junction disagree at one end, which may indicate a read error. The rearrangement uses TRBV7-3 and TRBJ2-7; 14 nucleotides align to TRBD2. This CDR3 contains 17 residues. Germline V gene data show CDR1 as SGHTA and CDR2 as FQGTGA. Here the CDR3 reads CASSQEPGTSGSYEQYF. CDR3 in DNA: TGCGCCAGCAGCCAAGAGCCCGGGACTAGCGGGAGCTACGAGCAGTACTTC. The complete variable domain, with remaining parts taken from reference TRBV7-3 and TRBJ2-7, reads GAGVSQTPSNKVTEKGKYVELRCDPISGHTALYWYRQSLGQGPEFLIYFQGTGAADDSGLPNDRFFAVRPEGSVSTLKIQRTERGDSAVYLCASSQEPGTSGSYEQYFGPGTRLTVT.

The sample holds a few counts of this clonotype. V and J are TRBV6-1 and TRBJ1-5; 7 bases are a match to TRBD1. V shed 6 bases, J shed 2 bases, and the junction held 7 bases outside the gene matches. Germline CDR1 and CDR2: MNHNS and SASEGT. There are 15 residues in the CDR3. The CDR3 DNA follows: TGTGCCAGCAGAGGGGGCCTGATGGGCAATCAGCCCCAGCATTTT. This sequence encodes CASRGGLMGNQPQHF.

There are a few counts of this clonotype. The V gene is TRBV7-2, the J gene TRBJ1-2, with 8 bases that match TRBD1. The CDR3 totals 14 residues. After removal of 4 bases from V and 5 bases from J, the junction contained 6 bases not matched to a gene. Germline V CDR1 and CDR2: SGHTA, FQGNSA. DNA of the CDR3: TGTGCCAGCAGCTCCGGACAGGGCATGTATGGCTACACCTTC. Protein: CASSSGQGMYGYTF.

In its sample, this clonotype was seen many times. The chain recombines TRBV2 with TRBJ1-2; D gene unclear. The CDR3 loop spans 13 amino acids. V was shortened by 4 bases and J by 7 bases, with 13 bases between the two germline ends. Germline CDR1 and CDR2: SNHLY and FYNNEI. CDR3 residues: CASSADAGVGYTF. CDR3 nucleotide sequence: TGTGCCAGCAGTGCGGACGCTGGGGTTGGCTACACCTTC.

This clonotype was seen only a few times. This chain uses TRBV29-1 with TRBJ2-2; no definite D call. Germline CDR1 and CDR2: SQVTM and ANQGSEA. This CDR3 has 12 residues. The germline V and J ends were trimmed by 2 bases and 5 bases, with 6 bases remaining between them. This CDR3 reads CSVEFGTGELFF. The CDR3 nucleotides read TGCAGCGTTGAATTCGGAACCGGGGAGCTGTTTTTT.